This TCR beta chain comes out of a study of blood T cell repertoires in COVID-19. About the study: In each case, the material was cDNA or gDNA derived from T cells, B-cell-depleted T cells, or PBMCs.

Seattle patients were enrolled during active infection and followed longitudinally. TCRdb's table, derived via immunoSEQ multiplex PCR, lists solely in-frame clones and lacks some. The sample records 200,000 to 250,000 clones, roughly 88% being singletons. This CDR3 contains 17 residues. The receptor comes from a woman aged 30 to 39 with COVID-19, enrolled during active disease. The sample consisted of peripheral blood. J is TRBJ1-6 and V is TRBV12-2; TRBD1, the D gene given by the table, was not confirmed from the DNA. TRBV12-2 is tagged as a pseudogene. CDR3 bases: TGTGCAAGTCGCTTAGACTCACAGGGGAGGAAGAATTCACCCCTCCACTTT. Translating gives CASRLDSQGRKNSPLHF.